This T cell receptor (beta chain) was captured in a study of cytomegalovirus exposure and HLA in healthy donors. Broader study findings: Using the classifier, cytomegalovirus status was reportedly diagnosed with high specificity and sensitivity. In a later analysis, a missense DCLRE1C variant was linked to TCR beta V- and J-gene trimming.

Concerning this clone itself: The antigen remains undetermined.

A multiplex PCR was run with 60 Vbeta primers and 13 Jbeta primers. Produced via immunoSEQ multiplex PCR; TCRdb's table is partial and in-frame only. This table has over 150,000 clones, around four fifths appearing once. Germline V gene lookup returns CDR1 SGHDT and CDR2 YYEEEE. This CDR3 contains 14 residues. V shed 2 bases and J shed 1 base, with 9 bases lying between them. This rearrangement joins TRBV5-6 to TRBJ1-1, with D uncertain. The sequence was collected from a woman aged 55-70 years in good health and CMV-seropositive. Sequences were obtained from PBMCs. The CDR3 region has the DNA TGTGCCAGCAGCTTTGGGAGGAGGAACACTGAAGCTTTCTTT. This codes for CASSFGRRNTEAFF.